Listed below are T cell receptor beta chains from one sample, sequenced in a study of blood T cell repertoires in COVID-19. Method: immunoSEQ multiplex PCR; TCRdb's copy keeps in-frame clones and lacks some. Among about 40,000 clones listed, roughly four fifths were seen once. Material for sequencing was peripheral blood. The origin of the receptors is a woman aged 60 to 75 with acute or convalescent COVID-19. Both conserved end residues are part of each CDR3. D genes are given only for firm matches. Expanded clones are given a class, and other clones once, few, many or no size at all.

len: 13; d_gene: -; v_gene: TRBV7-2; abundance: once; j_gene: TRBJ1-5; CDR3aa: CASSQRGNQPQHF; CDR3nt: TGTGCCAGCAGCCAACGGGGCAATCAGCCCCAGCATTTT
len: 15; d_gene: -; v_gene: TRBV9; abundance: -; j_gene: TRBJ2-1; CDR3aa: CASSRTGGSYNEQFF; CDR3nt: TGTGCCAGCAGCCGTACCGGTGGCTCCTACAATGAGCAGTTCTTC
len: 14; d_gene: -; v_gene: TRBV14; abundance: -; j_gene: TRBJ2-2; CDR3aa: CASSRGLRNGELFF; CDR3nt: TGTGCCAGCAGCCGGGGACTCCGAAACGGGGAGCTGTTTTTT
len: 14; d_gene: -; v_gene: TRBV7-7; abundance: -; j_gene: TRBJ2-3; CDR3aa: CASSTGFGTDTQYF; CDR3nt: TGTGCTAGCAGCACAGGGTTTGGCACAGATACGCAGTATTTT
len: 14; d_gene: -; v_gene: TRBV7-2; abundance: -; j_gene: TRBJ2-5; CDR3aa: CASSHNRGRETQYF; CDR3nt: TGTGCCAGCAGCCACAACCGGGGGAGAGAGACCCAGTACTTC
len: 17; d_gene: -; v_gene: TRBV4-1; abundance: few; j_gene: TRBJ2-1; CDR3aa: CASSQQPPTGSYNEQFF; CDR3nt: TGCGCCAGCAGCCAACAGCCCCCGACAGGATCCTACAATGAGCAGTTCTTC
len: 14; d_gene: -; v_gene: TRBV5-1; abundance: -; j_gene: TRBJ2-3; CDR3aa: CASSLEISTDTQYF; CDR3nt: TGCGCCAGCAGTTTAGAGATTAGCACAGATACGCAGTATTTT
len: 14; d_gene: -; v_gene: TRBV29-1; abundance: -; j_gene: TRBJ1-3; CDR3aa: CSVTDSTRVNTIYF; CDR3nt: TGCAGCGTGACGGACTCCACTCGAGTAAACACCATATATTTT
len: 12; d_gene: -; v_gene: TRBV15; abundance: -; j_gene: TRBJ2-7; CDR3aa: CATSRAVQRDYF; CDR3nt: TGTGCCACCAGCAGAGCGGTCCAGCGCGACTACTTC
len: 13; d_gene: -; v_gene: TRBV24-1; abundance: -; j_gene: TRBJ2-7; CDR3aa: CATSDLWAAEQYF; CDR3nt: TGTGCCACCAGTGATTTGTGGGCTGCCGAGCAGTACTTC
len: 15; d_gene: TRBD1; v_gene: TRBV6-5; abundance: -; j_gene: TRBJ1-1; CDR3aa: CASRVTGGDYTEAFF; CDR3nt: TGTGCCAGCAGGGTGACAGGGGGCGACTACACTGAAGCTTTCTTT
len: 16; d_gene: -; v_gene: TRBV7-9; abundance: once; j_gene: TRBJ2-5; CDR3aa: CASSLVGGMAKETQYF; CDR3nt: TGTGCCAGCAGCTTAGTAGGGGGAATGGCTAAAGAGACCCAGTACTTC
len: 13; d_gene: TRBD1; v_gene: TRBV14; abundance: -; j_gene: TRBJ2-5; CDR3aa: CASSHYRGETQYF; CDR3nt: TGTGCCAGCAGCCATTACAGGGGAGAGACCCAGTACTTC
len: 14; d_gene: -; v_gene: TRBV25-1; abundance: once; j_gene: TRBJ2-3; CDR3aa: CASSERGSTDTQYF; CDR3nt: TGTGCCAGCAGTGAACGGGGGAGCACAGATACGCAGTATTTT
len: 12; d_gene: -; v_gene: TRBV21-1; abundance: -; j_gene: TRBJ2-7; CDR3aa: CASVKSSDEQYF; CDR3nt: TGTGCCAGCGTAAAGTCTAGCGACGAGCAGTACTTC
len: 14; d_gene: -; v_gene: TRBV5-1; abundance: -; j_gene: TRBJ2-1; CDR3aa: CASSKTGVLDEQFF; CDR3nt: TGCGCCAGTTCTAAAACGGGGGTACTCGATGAGCAGTTCTTC
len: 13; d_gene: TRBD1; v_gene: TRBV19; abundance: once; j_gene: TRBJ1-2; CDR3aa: CASRRTGDYGYTF; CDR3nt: TGTGCCAGTAGACGGACAGGGGACTATGGCTACACCTTC
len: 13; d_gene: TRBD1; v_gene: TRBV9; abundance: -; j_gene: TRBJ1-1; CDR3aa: CASSATGQGEAFF; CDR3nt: TGTGCCAGCAGCGCCACTGGACAGGGAGAAGCTTTCTTT
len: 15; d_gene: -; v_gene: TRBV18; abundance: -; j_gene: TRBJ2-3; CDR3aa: CASSPFGGSTDTQYF; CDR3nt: TGTGCCAGCTCACCATTCGGCGGGAGCACAGATACGCAGTATTTT
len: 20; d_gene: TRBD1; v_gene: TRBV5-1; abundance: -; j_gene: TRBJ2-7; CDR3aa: CASSLRGGDSSFYGTYEQYF; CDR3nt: TGCGCCAGCAGCTTGCGAGGTGGGGACAGCAGCTTCTACGGGACCTACGAGCAGTACTTC
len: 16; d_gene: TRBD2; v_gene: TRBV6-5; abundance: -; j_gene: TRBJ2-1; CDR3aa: CASSYLPAGGYNEQFF; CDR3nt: TGTGCCAGCAGTTACTTACCAGCGGGAGGGTACAATGAGCAGTTCTTC
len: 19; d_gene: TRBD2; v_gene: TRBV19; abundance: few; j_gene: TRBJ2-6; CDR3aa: CASSARLAGLSSGANVLTF; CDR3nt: TGTGCCAGTAGTGCCCGACTAGCGGGATTGAGCTCTGGGGCCAACGTCCTGACTTTC
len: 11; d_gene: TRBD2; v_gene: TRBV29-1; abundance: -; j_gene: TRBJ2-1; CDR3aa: CSVGRGVEQFF; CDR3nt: TGCAGCGTTGGGCGGGGGGTTGAGCAGTTCTTC
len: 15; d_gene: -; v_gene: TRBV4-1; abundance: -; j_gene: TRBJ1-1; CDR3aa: CASSQEGRANTEAFF; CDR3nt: TGCGCCAGCAGCCAAGAGGGCAGGGCGAACACTGAAGCTTTCTTT
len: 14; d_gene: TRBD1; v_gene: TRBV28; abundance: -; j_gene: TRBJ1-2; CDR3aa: CASSLWTGGTGYTF; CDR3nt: TGTGCCAGCAGTTTATGGACAGGGGGCACTGGCTACACCTTC
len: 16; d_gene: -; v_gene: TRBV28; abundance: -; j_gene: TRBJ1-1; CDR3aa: CASSLHLTGLNTEAFF; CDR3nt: TGTGCCAGCAGTCTACACCTGACAGGTCTGAACACTGAAGCTTTCTTT
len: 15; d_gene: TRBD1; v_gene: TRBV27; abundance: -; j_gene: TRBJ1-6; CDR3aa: CASSSWTGVGSPLHF; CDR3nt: TGTGCCAGCAGTTCCTGGACAGGTGTAGGTTCACCCCTCCACTTT
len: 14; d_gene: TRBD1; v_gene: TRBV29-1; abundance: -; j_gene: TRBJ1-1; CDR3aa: CSVEGTGGRTEAFF; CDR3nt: TGCAGCGTTGAAGGGACAGGGGGCCGAACTGAAGCTTTCTTT
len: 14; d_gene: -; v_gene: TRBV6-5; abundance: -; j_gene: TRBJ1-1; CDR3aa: CASSYSEGPTEAFF; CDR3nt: TGTGCCAGCAGTTACTCGGAGGGCCCCACTGAAGCTTTCTTT
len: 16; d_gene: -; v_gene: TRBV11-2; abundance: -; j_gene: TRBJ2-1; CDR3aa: CASSSSGSLVSNEQFF; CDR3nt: TGTGCCAGCAGTTCTAGTGGGTCCCTCGTATCAAATGAGCAGTTCTTC
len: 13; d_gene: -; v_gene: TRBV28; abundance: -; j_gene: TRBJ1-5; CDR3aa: CASSYGSNQPQHF; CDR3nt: TGTGCCAGCAGTTACGGGAGCAATCAGCCCCAGCATTTT
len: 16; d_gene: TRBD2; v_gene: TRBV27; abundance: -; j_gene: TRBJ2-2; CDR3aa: CASSLAGGMRTGELFF; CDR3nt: TGTGCCAGCAGTTTAGCGGGAGGGATGAGAACCGGGGAGCTGTTTTTT
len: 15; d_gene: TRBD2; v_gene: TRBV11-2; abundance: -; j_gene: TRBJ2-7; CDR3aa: CASSSPGTSGSLQYF; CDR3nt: TGTGCCAGCAGCTCGCCTGGGACTAGCGGGAGTCTGCAGTACTTC
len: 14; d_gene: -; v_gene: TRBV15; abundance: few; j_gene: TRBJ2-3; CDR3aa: CATSRPGGGNTQYF; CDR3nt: TGTGCCACCAGCAGACCAGGTGGAGGAAATACGCAGTATTTT
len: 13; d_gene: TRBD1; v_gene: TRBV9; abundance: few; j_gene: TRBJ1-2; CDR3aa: CASSDRQGAGYTF; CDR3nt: TGTGCCAGCAGCGATCGTCAGGGGGCTGGCTACACCTTC
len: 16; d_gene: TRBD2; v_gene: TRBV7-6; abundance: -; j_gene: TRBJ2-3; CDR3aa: CASSLRGTSGTDTQYF; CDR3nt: TGTGCCAGCAGCCTCCGGGGGACTAGCGGGACAGATACGCAGTATTTT